Below, 5 T cell receptor beta chains from the same sample are listed, as sequenced in a study of CD4 and CD8 cells across lung adenocarcinoma regions. TCRdb used MiXCR to reprocess the PCR reads, holding one entry per CDR3 protein. Counted here are over 8,500 distinct CDR3 sequences, around 59% occurring once; the ten biggest clones make up about 85%. The sequenced sample was CD8+ T cells from the margin of a lung tumor. The receptors come from a male donor with lung adenocarcinoma. The CD4 and CD8 labels of this study may be unreliable.

This sequence joins TRBV11-1 and TRBJ2-7; D call uncertain. Germline-derived CDR1 and CDR2 are SGHAT and FQDESV (reference sequence). CDR3 size: 15 residues. With 3 bases removed from V and 2 bases from J, the gap between germline ends came to 14 bases. This CDR3 reads CASSFPGSPTYEQYF. CDR3 nucleotide sequence: TGTGCCAGCAGCTTCCCCGGGTCCCCTACCTACGAGCAGTACTTC.

V gene TRBV5-1 combines with J gene TRBJ2-1; D possibly corresponds to TRBD2 (5 bases). Germline CDR1 and CDR2: SGHRS and YFSETQ. With 1 base removed from V and 10 bases from J, the gap between germline ends came to 18 bases. The CDR3 totals 15 residues. The CDR3 region has the DNA TGCGCCAGCAGCTTGAGTGGCGGGCGGCCCGGGGAGCAGTTCTTC. Translated, it gives CASSLSGGRPGEQFF.

This clonotype was seen a few times. The chain joins TRBV6-5 to TRBJ2-3; 14 nucleotides align to TRBD2. Germline V gene sequence: CDR1 MNHEY, CDR2 SVGAGI. The CDR3 has 15 residues. The trim removed 4 bases at V and 4 bases at J, leaving 1 base unmatched. CDR3 loop: CASSSTSGRADTQYF. CDR3 bases: TGTGCCAGCAGTTCGACTAGCGGGAGGGCAGATACGCAGTATTTT.

V gene TRBV6-1 combines with J gene TRBJ2-5; no clear D gene. The DNA matches TRBJ2-7 better at its end, which makes the J call doubtful. The germline gives CDR1 MNHNS, CDR2 SASEGT. The CDR3 consists of 13 residues. The CDR3 protein is CASSVQTNYEQYF. CDR3 nucleotides: TGTGCCAGCAGTGTGCAGACCAACTACGAGCAGTACTTC.

The table lists this clonotype with many counts. The chain couples TRBV6-1 to TRBJ2-2, with 7 bases identical to TRBD1. Looked up from germline, CDR1 is MNHNS and CDR2 is SASEGT. The CDR3 spans 16 residues. V gave up 6 bases and J gave up 3 bases; unmatched junction bases: 10. CDR3 nucleotides: TGTGCCAGCAGCCACGGTACAGGGGTTTACACCGGGGAGCTGTTTTTT. It translates to CASSHGTGVYTGELFF.